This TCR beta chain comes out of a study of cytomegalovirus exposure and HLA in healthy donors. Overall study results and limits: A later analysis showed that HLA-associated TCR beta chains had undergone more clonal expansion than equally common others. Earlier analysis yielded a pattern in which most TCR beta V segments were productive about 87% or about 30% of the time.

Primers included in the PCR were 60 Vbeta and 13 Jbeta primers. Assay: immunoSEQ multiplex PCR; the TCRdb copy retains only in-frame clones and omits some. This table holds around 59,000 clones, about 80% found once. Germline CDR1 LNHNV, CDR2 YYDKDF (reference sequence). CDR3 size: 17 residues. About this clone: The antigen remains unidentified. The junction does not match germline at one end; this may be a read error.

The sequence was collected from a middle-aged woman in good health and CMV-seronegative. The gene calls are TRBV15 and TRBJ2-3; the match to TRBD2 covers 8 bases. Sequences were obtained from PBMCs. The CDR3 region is CATSRDLLAGSTDTQYF. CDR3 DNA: TGTGCCACCAGCCGAGATCTCCTAGCGGGTAGCACAGATACGCAGTATTTT.